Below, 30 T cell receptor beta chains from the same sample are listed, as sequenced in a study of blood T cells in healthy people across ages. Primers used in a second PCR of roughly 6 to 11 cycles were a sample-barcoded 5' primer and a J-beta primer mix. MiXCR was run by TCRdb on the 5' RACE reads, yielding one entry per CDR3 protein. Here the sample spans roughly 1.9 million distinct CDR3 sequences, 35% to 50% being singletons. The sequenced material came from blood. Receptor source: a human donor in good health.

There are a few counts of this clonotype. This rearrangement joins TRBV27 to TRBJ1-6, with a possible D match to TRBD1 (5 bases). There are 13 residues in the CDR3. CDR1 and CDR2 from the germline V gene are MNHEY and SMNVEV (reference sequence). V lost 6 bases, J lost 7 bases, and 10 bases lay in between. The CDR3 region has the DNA TGTGCCAGCAGATACAGGTTCAATTCACCCCTCCACTTT. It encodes CASRYRFNSPLHF.

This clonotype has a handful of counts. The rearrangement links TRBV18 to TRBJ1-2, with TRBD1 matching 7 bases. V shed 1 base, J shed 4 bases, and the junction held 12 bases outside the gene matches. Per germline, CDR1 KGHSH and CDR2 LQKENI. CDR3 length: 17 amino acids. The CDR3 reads CASSPRGGQSKLYGYTF. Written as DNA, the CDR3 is TGTGCCAGCTCACCACGCGGGGGACAGAGTAAACTCTATGGCTACACCTTC.

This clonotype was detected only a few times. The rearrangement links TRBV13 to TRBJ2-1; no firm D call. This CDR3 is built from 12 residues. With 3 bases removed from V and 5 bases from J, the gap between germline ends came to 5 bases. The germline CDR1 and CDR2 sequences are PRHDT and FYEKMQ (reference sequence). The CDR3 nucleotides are TGTGCCAGCAGCTTTTCAGACAATGAGCAGTTCTTC. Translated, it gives CASSFSDNEQFF.

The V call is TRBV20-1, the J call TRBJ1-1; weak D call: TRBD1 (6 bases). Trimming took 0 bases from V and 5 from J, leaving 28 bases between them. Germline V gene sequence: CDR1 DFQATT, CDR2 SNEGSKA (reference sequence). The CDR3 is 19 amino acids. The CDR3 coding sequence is TGCAGTGCTAGAGATTCCGATGTCCTAAGGGCAGGGGAGATAACTGAAGCTTTCTTT. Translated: CSARDSDVLRAGEITEAFF.

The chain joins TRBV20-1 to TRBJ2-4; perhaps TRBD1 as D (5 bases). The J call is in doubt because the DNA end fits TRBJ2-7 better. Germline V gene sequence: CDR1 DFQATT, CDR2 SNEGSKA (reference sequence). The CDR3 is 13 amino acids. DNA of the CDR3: TGCAGTGCTAGGACAGTCCAAGACTACGAGCAGTACTTC. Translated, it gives CSARTVQDYEQYF.

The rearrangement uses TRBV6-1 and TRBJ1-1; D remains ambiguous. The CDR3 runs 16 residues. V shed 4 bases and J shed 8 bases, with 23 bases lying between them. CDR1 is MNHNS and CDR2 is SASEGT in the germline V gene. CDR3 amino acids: CASSAPTEGPPLEAFF. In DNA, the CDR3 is TGTGCCAGCAGTGCACCGACTGAAGGACCGCCCCTCGAAGCTTTCTTT.

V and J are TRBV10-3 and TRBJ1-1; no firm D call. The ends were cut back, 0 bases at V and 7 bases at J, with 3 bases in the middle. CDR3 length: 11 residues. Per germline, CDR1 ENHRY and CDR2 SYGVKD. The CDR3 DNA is TGTGCCATCAGTGAGTCAAGTGAAGCTTTCTTT. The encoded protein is CAISESSEAFF.

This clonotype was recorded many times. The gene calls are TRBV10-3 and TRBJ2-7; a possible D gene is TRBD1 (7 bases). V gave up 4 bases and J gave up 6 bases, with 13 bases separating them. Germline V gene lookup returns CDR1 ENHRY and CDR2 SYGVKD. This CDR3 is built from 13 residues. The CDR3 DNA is TGTGCCATCAGTGGTCGACAGGGAGGCGAGCAGTACTTC. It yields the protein CAISGRQGGEQYF.

CDR3 region: CASSDLQGPNTEAFF. DNA for the CDR3: TGTGCCAGCAGCGACCTACAGGGGCCCAACACTGAAGCTTTCTTT. V gene TRBV9 combines with J gene TRBJ1-1; 7 bases are shared with TRBD1. The CDR3 length is 15 residues. After removal of 3 bases from V and 2 bases from J, the junction contained 7 bases not matched to a gene. Germline V gene data show CDR1 as SGDLS and CDR2 as YYNGEE.

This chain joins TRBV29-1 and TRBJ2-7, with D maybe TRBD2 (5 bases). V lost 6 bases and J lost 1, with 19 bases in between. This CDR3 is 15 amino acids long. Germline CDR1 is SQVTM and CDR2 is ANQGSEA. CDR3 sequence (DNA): TGCAGCGTGACATTTTTTAGAGGGCAATCCTACGAGCAGTACTTC. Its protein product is CSVTFFRGQSYEQYF.

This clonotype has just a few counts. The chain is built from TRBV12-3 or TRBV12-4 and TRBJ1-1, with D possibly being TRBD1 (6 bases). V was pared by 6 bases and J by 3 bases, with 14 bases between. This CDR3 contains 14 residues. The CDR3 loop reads CASSPGVEYTEAFF. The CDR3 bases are TGTGCCAGCAGCCCAGGGGTAGAATACACTGAAGCTTTCTTT.

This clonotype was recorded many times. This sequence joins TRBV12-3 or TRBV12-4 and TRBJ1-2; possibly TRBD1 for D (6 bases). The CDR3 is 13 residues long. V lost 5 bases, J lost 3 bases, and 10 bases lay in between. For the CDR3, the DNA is TGTGCCAGCAGTCCCGGGACATACTATGGCTACACCTTC. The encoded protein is CASSPGTYYGYTF.

For the CDR3, the DNA is TGTGCCAGCAGTTTATTGGGGACTAGCGGGGAGAATGAGCAGTACTTC. Its translation is CASSLLGTSGENEQYF. The gene calls are TRBV27 and TRBJ2-5; 13 nucleotides match TRBD2. The V segment lost 1 base and the J segment 11 bases; nucleotides outside the gene matches: 10. The CDR3 runs 16 residues. The germline gives CDR1 MNHEY, CDR2 SMNVEV (reference sequence).

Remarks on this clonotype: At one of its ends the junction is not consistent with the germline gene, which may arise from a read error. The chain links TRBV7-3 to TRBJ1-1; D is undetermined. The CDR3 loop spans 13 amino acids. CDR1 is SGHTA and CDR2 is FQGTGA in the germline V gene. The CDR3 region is CAGSPEMNTEAFF. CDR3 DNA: TGTGCCGGCAGCCCCGAGATGAACACTGAAGCTTTCTTT.

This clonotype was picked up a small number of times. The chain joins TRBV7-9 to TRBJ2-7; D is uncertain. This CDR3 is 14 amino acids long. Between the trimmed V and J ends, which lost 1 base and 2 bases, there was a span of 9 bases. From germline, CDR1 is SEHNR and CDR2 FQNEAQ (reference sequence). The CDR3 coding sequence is TGTGCCAGCAGCTTAGGGGGTAAGCCCTACGAGCAGTACTTC. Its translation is CASSLGGKPYEQYF.

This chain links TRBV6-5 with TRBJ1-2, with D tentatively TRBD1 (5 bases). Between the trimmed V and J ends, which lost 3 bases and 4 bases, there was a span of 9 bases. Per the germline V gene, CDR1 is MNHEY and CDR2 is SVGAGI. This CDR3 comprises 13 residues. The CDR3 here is CASSYKGTYGYTF. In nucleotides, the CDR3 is TGTGCCAGCAGTTATAAGGGGACCTATGGCTACACCTTC.

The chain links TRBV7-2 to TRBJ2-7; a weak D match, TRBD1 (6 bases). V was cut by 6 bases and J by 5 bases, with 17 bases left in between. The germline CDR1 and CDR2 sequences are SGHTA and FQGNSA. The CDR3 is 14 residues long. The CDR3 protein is CASSNREPLDEQYF. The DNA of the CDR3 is TGTGCCAGCAGTAACAGGGAGCCCCTAGACGAGCAGTACTTC. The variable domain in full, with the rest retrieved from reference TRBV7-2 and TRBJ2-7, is GAGVSQSPSNKVTEKGKDVELRCDPISGHTALYWYRQSLGQGLEFLIYFQGNSAPDKSGLPSDRFSAERTGGSVSTLTIQRTQQEDSAVYLCASSNREPLDEQYFGPGTRLTVT.

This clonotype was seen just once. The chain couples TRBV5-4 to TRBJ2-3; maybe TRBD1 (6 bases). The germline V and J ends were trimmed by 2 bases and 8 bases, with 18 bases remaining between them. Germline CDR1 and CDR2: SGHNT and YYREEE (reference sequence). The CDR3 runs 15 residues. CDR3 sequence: CASSFRDTRLGTQYF. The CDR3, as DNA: TGTGCCAGCAGCTTCCGGGACACCCGTTTGGGTACGCAGTATTTT. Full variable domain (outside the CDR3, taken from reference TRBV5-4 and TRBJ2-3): ETGVTQSPTHLIKTRGQQVTLRCSSQSGHNTVSWYQQALGQGPQFIFQYYREEENGRGNFPPRFSGLQFPNYSSELNVNALELDDSALYLCASSFRDTRLGTQYFGPGTRLTVL.

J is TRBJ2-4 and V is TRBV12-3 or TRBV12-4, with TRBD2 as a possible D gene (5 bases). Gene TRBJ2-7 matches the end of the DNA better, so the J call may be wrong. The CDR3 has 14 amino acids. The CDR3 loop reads CASSFGLAPREQYF. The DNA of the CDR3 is TGTGCCAGCAGTTTTGGTCTAGCCCCGCGCGAGCAGTACTTC.

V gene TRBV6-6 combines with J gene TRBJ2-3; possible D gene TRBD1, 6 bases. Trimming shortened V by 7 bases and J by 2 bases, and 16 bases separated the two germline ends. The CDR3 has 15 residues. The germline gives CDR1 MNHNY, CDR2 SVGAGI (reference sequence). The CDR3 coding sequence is TGTGCCAGCAACGCAGGGGTCAGGGACACAGATACGCAGTATTTT. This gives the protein CASNAGVRDTDTQYF.

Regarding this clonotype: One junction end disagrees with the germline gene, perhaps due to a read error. DNA for the CDR3: TGTACCATCAGGGGGACTAGCGGGGGATCCTACAATGAGCAGTTCTTC. It specifies CTIRGTSGGSYNEQFF. The V gene is TRBV10-3, the J gene TRBJ2-1, with 14 positions matching TRBD2. The CDR3 loop spans 16 amino acids. Germline-derived CDR1 and CDR2 are ENHRY and SYGVKD.

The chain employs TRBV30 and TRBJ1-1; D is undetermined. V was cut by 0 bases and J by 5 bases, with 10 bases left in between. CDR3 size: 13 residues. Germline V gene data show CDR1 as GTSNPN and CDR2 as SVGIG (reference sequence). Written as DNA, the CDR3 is TGTGCCTGGAGTGTTAGTCTGGGAACTGAAGCTTTCTTT. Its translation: CAWSVSLGTEAFF. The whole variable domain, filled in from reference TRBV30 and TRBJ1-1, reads SQTIHQWPATLVQPVGSPLSLECTVEGTSNPNLYWYRQAAGRGLQLLFYSVGIGQISSEVPQNLSASRPQDRQFILSSKKLLLSDSGFYLCAWSVSLGTEAFFGQGTRLTVV.

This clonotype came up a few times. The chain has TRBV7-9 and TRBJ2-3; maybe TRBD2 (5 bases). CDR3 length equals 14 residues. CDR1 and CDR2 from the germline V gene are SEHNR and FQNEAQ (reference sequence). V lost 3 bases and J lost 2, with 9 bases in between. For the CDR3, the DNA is TGTGCCAGCAGCTTGTGGGGAGACACAGATACGCAGTATTTT. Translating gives CASSLWGDTDTQYF.

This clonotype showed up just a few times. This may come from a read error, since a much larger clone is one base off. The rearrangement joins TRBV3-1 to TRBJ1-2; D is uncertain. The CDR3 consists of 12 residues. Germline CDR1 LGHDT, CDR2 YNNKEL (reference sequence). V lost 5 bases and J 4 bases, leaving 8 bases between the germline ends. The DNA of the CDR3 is TGTGCCAGCAGCAAAGGGAGCTATGGCTACACCTTC. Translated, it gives CASSKGSYGYTF.

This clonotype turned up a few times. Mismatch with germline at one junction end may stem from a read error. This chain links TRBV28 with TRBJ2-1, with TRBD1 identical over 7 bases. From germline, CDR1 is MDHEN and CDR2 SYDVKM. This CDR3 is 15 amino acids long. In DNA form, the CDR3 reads TGTGCCGGCAGCTGGAGCGGACAGGCTCTAGGGGAGCAGTTCTTC. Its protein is CAGSWSGQALGEQFF.

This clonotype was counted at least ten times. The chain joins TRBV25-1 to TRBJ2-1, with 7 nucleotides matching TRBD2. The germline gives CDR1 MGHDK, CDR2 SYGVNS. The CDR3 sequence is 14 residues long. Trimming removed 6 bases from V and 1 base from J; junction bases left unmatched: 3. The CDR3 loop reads CASRTGGSYNEQFF. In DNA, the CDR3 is TGTGCCAGCAGGACGGGGGGATCCTACAATGAGCAGTTCTTC.

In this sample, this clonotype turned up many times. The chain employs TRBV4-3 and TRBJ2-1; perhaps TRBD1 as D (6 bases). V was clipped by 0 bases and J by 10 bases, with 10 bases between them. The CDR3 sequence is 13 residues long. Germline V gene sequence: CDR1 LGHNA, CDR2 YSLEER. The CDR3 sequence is CASSQDFRGEQFF. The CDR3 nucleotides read TGCGCCAGCAGCCAAGATTTTAGGGGGGAGCAGTTCTTC.

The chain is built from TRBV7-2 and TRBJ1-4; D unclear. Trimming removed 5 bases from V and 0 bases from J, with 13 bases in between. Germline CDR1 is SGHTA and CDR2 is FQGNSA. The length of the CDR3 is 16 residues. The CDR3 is CASSRWDITTNEKLFF. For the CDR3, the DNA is TGTGCCAGCAGCCGATGGGATATAACAACTAATGAAAAACTGTTTTTT.

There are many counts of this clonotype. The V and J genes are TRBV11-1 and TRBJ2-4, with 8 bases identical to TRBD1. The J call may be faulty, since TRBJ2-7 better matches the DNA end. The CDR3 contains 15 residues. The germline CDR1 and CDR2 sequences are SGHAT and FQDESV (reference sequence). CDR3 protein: CASSLYRGMNGEQYF. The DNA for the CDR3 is TGTGCCAGCAGCTTGTACAGGGGGATGAATGGCGAGCAGTACTTC.

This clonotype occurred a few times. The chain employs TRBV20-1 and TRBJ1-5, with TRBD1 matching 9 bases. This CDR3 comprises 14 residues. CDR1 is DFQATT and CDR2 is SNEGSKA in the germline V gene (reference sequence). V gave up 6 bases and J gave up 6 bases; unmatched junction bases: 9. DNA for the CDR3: TGCAGTGCCACAGGGGGCGCGGAGGGTCAGCCCCAGCATTTT. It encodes CSATGGAEGQPQHF.